These 22 T cell receptor beta chains were all obtained from the same sample, sequenced in a study of cytomegalovirus exposure and HLA in healthy donors. It was with 60 Vbeta and 13 Jbeta primers that the PCR ran. Sequencing was performed with immunoSEQ multiplex PCR; in TCRdb, only in-frame clones are kept and a portion is missing. The sample contains roughly 160,000 clones, around nine tenths of which appear only once. The sample was PBMCs. These receptors all stem from a woman aged 30 to 39 in good health and CMV-seronegative.

The V call is TRBV5-1, the J call TRBJ2-6, with 10 bases identical to TRBD1. V trimming: 2 bases; J trimming: 1 base; junction bases outside the gene matches: 3. Germline CDR1 and CDR2: SGHRS and YFSETQ. CDR3 length: 17 amino acids. The CDR3 loop is CASSFGTGVSGANVLTF. The CDR3 region has the DNA TGCGCCAGCAGCTTTGGGACAGGGGTTTCTGGGGCCAACGTCCTGACTTTC.

V and J are TRBV7-2 and TRBJ2-7; possibly TRBD2 for D (6 bases). CDR1 and CDR2 from the germline V gene are SGHTA and FQGNSA. The CDR3 is 15 amino acids. Deletions cut 0 bases from V and 7 bases from J, with 16 bases between. The CDR3 spells CASSLAGTRAGEQYF. The CDR3 DNA is TGTGCCAGCAGCTTAGCGGGGACCAGGGCGGGGGAGCAGTACTTC.

This clone has a single count. This sequence joins TRBV9 and TRBJ2-7; 7 bases fit TRBD1. Losses at the gene ends were 3 bases for V and 6 bases for J; bases not matched to a gene: 12. The CDR3 sequence is 15 residues long. Germline CDR1 SGDLS, CDR2 YYNGEE. DNA for the CDR3: TGTGCCAGCAGCGCCTGGGACAGTAGAGGCGGCGAGCAGTACTTC. Residues: CASSAWDSRGGEQYF.

The chain is built from TRBV13 and TRBJ2-5, with D possibly TRBD2 on 5 matching bases. This CDR3 region has 16 residues. Deletions cut 5 bases from V and 2 bases from J, with 18 bases between. Germline-derived CDR1 and CDR2 are PRHDT and FYEKMQ (reference sequence). The CDR3 coding sequence is TGTGCCAGCAGCCCCCGGGATGGAGCAGATCAAGAGACCCAGTACTTC. This encodes CASSPRDGADQETQYF.

This clone was seen once. The rearrangement joins TRBV28 to TRBJ1-1; no firm D call. V shed 6 bases and J shed 8 bases, with 10 bases lying between them. CDR3 size: 11 residues. Germline V CDR1 and CDR2: MDHEN, SYDVKM. CDR3 bases: TGTGCCAGCAGCTTCGTGAGCGAAGCTTTCTTT. It encodes CASSFVSEAFF.

This clone was observed a few times. The chain has TRBV5-4 and TRBJ2-1; 12 bases fit TRBD2. Unmatched junction bases numbered 9, after V lost 1 base and J lost 10 bases. In germline, CDR1 is SGHNT, CDR2 YYREEE (reference sequence). The CDR3 sequence is 16 residues long. CDR3 nucleotide sequence: TGTGCCAGCAGCTTGCTTGCTAGCGGGAGGGCCGGCGAGCAGTTCTTC. It codes for CASSLLASGRAGEQFF.

The chain carries TRBV19 and TRBJ1-4; D perhaps matches TRBD1 (6 bases). The germline CDR1 and CDR2 sequences are LNHDA and SQIVND (reference sequence). With 5 bases removed from V and 3 bases from J, the gap between germline ends came to 13 bases. The CDR3 is 15 residues long. The CDR3 bases are TGTGCCAGTAGTGCTAGACAGGCACCTAATGAAAAACTGTTTTTT. It encodes CASSARQAPNEKLFF.

CDR3 residues: CSVAGSSYNEQFF. The DNA of the CDR3 is TGCAGCGTAGCGGGAAGCTCCTACAATGAGCAGTTCTTC. The rearrangement links TRBV29-1 to TRBJ2-1, with 7 positions matching TRBD2. V was clipped by 6 bases and J by 0 bases; unmatched bases: 2. CDR1 is SQVTM and CDR2 is ANQGSEA in the germline V gene. The CDR3 runs to 13 residues.

The chain is built from TRBV19 and TRBJ2-5; the D gene is possibly TRBD1 (6 bases). The CDR3 is 13 residues long. Trimming took 6 bases from V and 5 from J, leaving 13 bases between them. The germline gives CDR1 LNHDA, CDR2 SQIVND (reference sequence). The CDR3 sequence is CASSGTTRETQYF. The CDR3 bases are TGTGCCAGTAGCGGGACAACGAGGGAGACCCAGTACTTC.

The chain recombines TRBV5-5 with TRBJ1-1; the match to TRBD1 covers 8 bases. CDR3 size: 14 residues. The V gene end was trimmed by 3 bases and the J gene end by 1 base; junction bases not matched to a gene: 2. Per germline, CDR1 SGHKS and CDR2 YYEKEE (reference sequence). The CDR3 protein is CASSWGQANTEAFF. CDR3 nucleotide sequence: TGTGCCAGCAGCTGGGGACAGGCGAACACTGAAGCTTTCTTT. The full variable domain, completed using reference TRBV5-5 and TRBJ1-1, is DAGVTQSPTHLIKTRGQQVTLRCSPISGHKSVSWYQQVLGQGPQFIFQYYEKEERGRGNFPDRFSARQFPNYSSELNVNALLLGDSALYLCASSWGQANTEAFFGQGTRLTVV.

V gene TRBV7-9 combines with J gene TRBJ1-5; 7 bases agree with TRBD1. This CDR3 is built from 14 residues. Germline CDR1 SEHNR, CDR2 FQNEAQ (reference sequence). V shed 4 bases, J shed 4 bases, and the junction held 4 bases outside the gene matches. The CDR3 protein is CASSSPGQNQPQHF. In DNA, the CDR3 is TGTGCCAGCAGCTCCCCGGGACAGAATCAGCCCCAGCATTTT.

The chain couples TRBV7-9 to TRBJ2-7, with 8 bases aligning to TRBD1. CDR3 length: 15 amino acids. The germline CDR1 and CDR2 sequences are SEHNR and FQNEAQ (reference sequence). With V trimmed by 3 bases and J by 3 bases, 7 bases remained unmatched. CDR3 sequence: CASSFTGQENYEQYF. The DNA of the CDR3 is TGTGCCAGCAGCTTCACGGGACAGGAGAACTACGAGCAGTACTTC.

This chain links TRBV10-3 with TRBJ2-3; the match to TRBD2 covers 9 bases. The V gene's germline CDR1 is ENHRY and CDR2 SYGVKD. The V segment lost 6 bases and the J segment 2 bases; nucleotides outside the gene matches: 3. The CDR3 spans 14 residues. The CDR3 DNA is TGTGCCATCAGGCCGGGACTAGCCACAGATACGCAGTATTTT. It yields the protein CAIRPGLATDTQYF.

The chain combines TRBV19 with TRBJ2-3; the match to TRBD2 covers 8 bases. V lost 4 bases and J lost 4; bases outside the gene matches: 7. The CDR3 covers 15 residues. Germline CDR1 is LNHDA and CDR2 is SQIVND (reference sequence). The chain's CDR3 is CASSRQAGDADTQYF. CDR3 DNA sequence: TGTGCCAGTAGTAGACAAGCGGGGGACGCAGATACGCAGTATTTT.

This chain uses TRBV19 with TRBJ2-1, with 7 bases fitting TRBD2. Germline V gene sequence: CDR1 LNHDA, CDR2 SQIVND (reference sequence). CDR3 length: 17 amino acids. Trimming took 4 bases from V and 3 from J; bases not matched to a gene: 12. The CDR3 loop is CASSSPFGLADYNEQFF. In nucleotides, the CDR3 is TGTGCCAGTAGTAGCCCTTTTGGCCTAGCGGACTACAATGAGCAGTTCTTC. The variable domain in full, with the rest retrieved from reference TRBV19 and TRBJ2-1, is DGGITQSPKYLFRKEGQNVTLSCEQNLNHDAMYWYRQDPGQGLRLIYYSQIVNDFQKGDIAEGYSVSREKKESFPLTVTSAQKNPTAFYLCASSSPFGLADYNEQFFGPGTRLTVL.

The rearrangement links TRBV19 to TRBJ2-2, with 7 bases that match TRBD2. V was pared by 3 bases and J by 2 bases, with 9 bases of the junction left unmatched. This CDR3 has 17 residues. Germline CDR1 LNHDA, CDR2 SQIVND (reference sequence). This chain's CDR3 is CASSIPRLALNTGELFF. The DNA for the CDR3 is TGTGCCAGTAGTATCCCTAGACTAGCCCTAAACACCGGGGAGCTGTTTTTT.

The rearrangement joins TRBV30 to TRBJ1-3; D is possibly TRBD1 (6 bases). With 0 bases removed from V and 4 bases from J, the gap between germline ends came to 10 bases. The germline gives CDR1 GTSNPN, CDR2 SVGIG (reference sequence). The CDR3 covers 14 residues. The CDR3 loop is CAWSVSDRGNTIYF. CDR3 sequence (DNA): TGTGCCTGGAGTGTATCCGACAGGGGAAACACCATATATTTT.

This sequence joins TRBV5-5 and TRBJ1-1, with D perhaps matching TRBD1 (5 bases). CDR3 length: 15 residues. Per germline, CDR1 SGHKS and CDR2 YYEKEE (reference sequence). V lost 1 base and J 4 bases, leaving 14 bases between the germline ends. As DNA, the CDR3 is TGTGCCAGCAGCTTGCTCCTCCAGGGCACCACTGAAGCTTTCTTT. This gives the protein CASSLLLQGTTEAFF.

J is TRBJ1-5 and V is TRBV19; a weak D match, TRBD1 (6 bases). The CDR3 runs to 15 residues. Germline values: CDR1 LNHDA, CDR2 SQIVND (reference sequence). V lost 4 bases to trimming and J lost 3 bases, with 13 bases between them. This CDR3 is CASSNAQGYNQPQHF. CDR3 coding DNA: TGTGCCAGTAGTAACGCTCAGGGGTACAATCAGCCCCAGCATTTT.

V is TRBV4-1 and J is TRBJ1-1, with D possibly TRBD1 on 5 matching bases. The CDR3 has 14 residues. CDR1 is MGHRA, CDR2 YSYEKL, per germline. Trimming pared 6 bases from V and 6 bases from J, leaving 17 bases between. DNA for the CDR3: TGCGCCAGCAGACTCCTCGGGGGGAGCCCTGAAGCTTTCTTT. Translated: CASRLLGGSPEAFF.

This clone was seen once. V usage is TRBV19 and J usage is TRBJ2-3, with 7 bases aligning to TRBD2. Trimming cost V 5 bases and J 2 bases; bases outside gene matches: 10. Germline loops: CDR1 LNHDA, CDR2 SQIVND (reference sequence). The CDR3 is 16 residues long. CDR3 sequence reads: CASSSGGAGFTDTQYF. The CDR3 DNA is TGTGCCAGTAGTTCCGGAGGAGCGGGGTTCACAGATACGCAGTATTTT.

V gene TRBV7-3 combines with J gene TRBJ2-5, with 9 bases that match TRBD1. V dropped 4 bases and J dropped 5; count of bases not matched to a gene: 8. There are 15 residues in the CDR3. Germline V gene lookup returns CDR1 SGHTA and CDR2 FQGTGA. The CDR3 loop reads CASSSGQGRGETQYF. Here the CDR3 DNA reads TGTGCCAGCAGCTCGGGACAGGGTAGGGGGGAGACCCAGTACTTC.